This TCR beta chain derives from a study of Graves' ophthalmopathy and Graves' hyperthyroidism. Across the study: Blood was drawn at initial diagnosis, before any treatment. Study-level results: A classifier, a 13-signature model, separated ophthalmopathy from stable hyperthyroidism with approximately 87% sensitivity and less than 83% specificity.

The TCR beta CDR3 regions underwent amplification from RNA transcripts. RT-PCR was first run with HTBI primers, then multiplex PCR in a second round. TCRdb recomputed calls from the multiplex PCR reads with MiXCR, one row per CDR3 protein. The sample records roughly 400,000 distinct CDR3 sequences, around 16% being singletons. This clonotype was seen at least ten times. No antigen is known for it. PBMCs were obtained from 10 ml of fresh peripheral blood. Trimming removed 6 bases from V and 9 bases from J, with 18 bases in between. The germline V gene encodes CDR1 SGDLS and CDR2 YYNGEE. The CDR3 covers 13 residues.

Sequenced material: peripheral blood. This clonotype was obtained from a woman aged 18-35 years with Graves' ophthalmopathy. V usage is TRBV9 and J usage is TRBJ1-1; a possible D gene is TRBD1 (5 bases). The CDR3 nucleotides are TGTGCCAGCAACATTGACGGGGACGGGCAAGCTTTCTTT. Translating it yields CASNIDGDGQAFF.